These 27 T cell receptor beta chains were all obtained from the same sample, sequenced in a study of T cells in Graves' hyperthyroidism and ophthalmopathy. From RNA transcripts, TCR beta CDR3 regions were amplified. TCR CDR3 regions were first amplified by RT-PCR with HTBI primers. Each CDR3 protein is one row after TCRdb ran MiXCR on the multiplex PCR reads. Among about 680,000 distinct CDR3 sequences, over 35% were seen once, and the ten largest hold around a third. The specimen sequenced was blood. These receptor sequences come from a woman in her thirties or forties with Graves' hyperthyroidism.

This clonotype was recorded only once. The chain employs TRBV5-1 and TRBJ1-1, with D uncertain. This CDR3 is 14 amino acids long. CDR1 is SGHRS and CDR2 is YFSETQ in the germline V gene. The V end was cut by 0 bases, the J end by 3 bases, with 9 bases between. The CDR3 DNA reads TGCGCCAGCAGCTTGGCCGTGGCGGACACTGAAGCTTTCTTT. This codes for CASSLAVADTEAFF. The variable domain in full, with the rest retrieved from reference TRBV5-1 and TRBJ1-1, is KAGVTQTPRYLIKTRGQQVTLSCSPISGHRSVSWYQQTPGQGLQFLFEYFSETQRNKGNFPGRFSGRQFSNSRSEMNVSTLELGDSALYLCASSLAVADTEAFFGQGTRLTVV.

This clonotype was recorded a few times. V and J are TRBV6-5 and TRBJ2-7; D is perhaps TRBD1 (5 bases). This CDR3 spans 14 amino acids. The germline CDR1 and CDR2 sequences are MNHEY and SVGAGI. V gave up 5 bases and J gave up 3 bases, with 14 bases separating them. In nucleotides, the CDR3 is TGTGCCAGCAGTGGATTACTCGACAGCTACGAGCAGTACTTC. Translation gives CASSGLLDSYEQYF.

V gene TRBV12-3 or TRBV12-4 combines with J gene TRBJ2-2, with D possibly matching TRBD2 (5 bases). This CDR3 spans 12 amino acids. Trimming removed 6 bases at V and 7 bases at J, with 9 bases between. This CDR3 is CASRLAIGELFF. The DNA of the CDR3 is TGTGCCAGCAGGCTAGCTATCGGGGAGCTGTTTTTT.

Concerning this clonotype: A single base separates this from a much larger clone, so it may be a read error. The CDR3 DNA reads TGCGCCAGCAGCCACCTACAGGGTTGGTACGAGCAGTGCTTC. Amino acid sequence: CASSHLQGWYEQCF. The chain combines TRBV7-4 with TRBJ2-7; TRBD1 is a possible D gene (6 bases). The CDR3 is made up of 14 amino acids. Germline V gives CDR1 SGHVT, CDR2 SQSDAQ. Full variable domain (missing parts from reference TRBV7-4 and TRBJ2-7): GAGVSQSPRYKVAKRGRDVALRCDSISGHVTLYWYRQTLGQGSEVLTYSQSDAQRDKSGRPSGRFSAERPERSVSTLKIQRTEQGDSAVYLCASSHLQGWYEQCFGPGTRLTVT.

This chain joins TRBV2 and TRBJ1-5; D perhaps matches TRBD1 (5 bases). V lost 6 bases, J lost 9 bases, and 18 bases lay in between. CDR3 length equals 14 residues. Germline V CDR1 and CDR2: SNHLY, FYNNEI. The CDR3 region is CASSQDTGLRPQHF. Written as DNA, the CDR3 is TGTGCCAGCAGCCAAGACACGGGGCTTCGGCCCCAGCATTTT. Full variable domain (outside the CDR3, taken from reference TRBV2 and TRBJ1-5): EPEVTQTPSHQVTQMGQEVILRCVPISNHLYFYWYRQILGQKVEFLVSFYNNEISEKSEIFDDQFSVERPDGSNFTLKIRSTKLEDSAMYFCASSQDTGLRPQHFGDGTRLSIL.

CDR3 protein: CASSGALEETQYF. In nucleotides, the CDR3 is TGCGCCAGCAGCGGAGCCCTTGAGGAGACCCAGTACTTC. The chain uses TRBV10-1 and TRBJ2-5, with unresolved D. Germline V CDR1 and CDR2: WNHNN, SYGVQD (reference sequence). The CDR3 spans 13 residues. Trimming removed 6 bases at V and 5 bases at J, with 13 bases between.

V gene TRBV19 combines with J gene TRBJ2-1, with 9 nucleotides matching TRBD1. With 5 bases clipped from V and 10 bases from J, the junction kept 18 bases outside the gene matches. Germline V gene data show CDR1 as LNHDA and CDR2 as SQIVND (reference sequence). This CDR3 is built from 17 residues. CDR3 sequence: CASSARAPGQGTVEQFF. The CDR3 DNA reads TGTGCCAGTAGTGCCCGAGCCCCGGGACAGGGAACCGTCGAGCAGTTCTTC.

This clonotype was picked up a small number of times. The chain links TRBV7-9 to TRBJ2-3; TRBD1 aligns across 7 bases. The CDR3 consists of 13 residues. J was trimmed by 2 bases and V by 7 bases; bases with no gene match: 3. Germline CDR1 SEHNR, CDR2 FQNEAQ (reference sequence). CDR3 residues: CASITGATDTQYF. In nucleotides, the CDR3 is TGTGCCAGCATTACAGGGGCCACAGATACGCAGTATTTT.

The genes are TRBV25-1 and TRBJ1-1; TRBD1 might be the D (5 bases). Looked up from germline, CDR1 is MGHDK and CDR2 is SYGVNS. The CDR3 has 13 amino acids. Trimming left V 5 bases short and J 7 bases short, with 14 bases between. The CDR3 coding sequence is TGTGCCAGCAGTTTTGCAGGGTGGGATGAAGCTTTCTTT. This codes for CASSFAGWDEAFF.

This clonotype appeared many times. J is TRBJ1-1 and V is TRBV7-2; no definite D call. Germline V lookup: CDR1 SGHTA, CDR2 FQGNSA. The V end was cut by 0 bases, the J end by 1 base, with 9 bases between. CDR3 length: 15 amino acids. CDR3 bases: TGTGCCAGCAGCTTAGCCGCCGCAGGGAACACTGAAGCTTTCTTT. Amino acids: CASSLAAAGNTEAFF.

The CDR3 here is CASSFDLGPNYGYTF. Written as DNA, the CDR3 is TGTGCCAGCAGCTTTGACCTGGGACCCAACTATGGCTACACCTTC. V is TRBV13 and J is TRBJ1-2, with D possibly being TRBD1 (5 bases). The CDR3 loop spans 15 amino acids. CDR1 PRHDT and CDR2 FYEKMQ come from the germline V gene (reference sequence). V lost 3 bases, J lost 2 bases, and 13 bases lay in between.

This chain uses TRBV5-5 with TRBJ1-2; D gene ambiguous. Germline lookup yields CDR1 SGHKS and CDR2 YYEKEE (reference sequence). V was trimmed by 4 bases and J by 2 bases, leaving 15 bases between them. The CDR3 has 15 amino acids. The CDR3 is CASSAYKSANYGYTF. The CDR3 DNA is TGTGCCAGCAGCGCGTACAAGTCTGCAAACTATGGCTACACCTTC.

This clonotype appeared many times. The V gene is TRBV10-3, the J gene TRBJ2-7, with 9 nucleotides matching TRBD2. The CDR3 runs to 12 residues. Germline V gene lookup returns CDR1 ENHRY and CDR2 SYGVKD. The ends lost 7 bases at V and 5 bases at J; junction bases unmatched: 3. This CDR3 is CAITSGTHEQYF. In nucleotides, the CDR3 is TGTGCCATCACTAGCGGGACCCACGAGCAGTACTTC.

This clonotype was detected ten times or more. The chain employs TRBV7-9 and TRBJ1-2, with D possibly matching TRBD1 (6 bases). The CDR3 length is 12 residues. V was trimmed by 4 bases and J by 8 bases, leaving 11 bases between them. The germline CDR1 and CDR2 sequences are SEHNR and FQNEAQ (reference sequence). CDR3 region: CASSYRVQGYTF. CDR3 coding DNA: TGTGCCAGCAGCTACAGGGTCCAGGGCTACACCTTC.

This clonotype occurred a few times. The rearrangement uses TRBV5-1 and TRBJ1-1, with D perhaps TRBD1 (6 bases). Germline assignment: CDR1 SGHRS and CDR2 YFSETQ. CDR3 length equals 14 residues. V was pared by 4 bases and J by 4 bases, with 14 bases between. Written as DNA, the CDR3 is TGCGCCAGCAGCACCCGGCCGGGGGCCACTGAAGCTTTCTTT. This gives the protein CASSTRPGATEAFF.

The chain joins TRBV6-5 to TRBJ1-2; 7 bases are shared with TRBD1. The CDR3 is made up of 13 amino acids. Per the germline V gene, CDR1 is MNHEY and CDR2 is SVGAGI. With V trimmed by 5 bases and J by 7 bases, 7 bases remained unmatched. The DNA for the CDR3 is TGTGCCAGCAGTCAAGGGACAGACTCTGGCTACACCTTC. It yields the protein CASSQGTDSGYTF.

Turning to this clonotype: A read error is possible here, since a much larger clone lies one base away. The CDR3 nucleotides read TGTGCCAGCAGTGGGAGATCAGGGCCTACTGAAGCTTCCTTT. It encodes CASSGRSGPTEASF. V and J are TRBV2 and TRBJ1-1, with D tentatively TRBD1 (5 bases). Germline CDR1 reads SNHLY; CDR2 reads FYNNEI. The CDR3 has 14 amino acids.

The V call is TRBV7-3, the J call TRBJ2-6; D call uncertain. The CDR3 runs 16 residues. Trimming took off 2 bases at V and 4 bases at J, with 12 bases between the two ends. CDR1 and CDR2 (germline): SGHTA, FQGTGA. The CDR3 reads CASSLRCLGGANVLTF. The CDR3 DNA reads TGTGCCAGCAGCTTACGTTGCCTAGGAGGGGCCAACGTCCTGACTTTC.

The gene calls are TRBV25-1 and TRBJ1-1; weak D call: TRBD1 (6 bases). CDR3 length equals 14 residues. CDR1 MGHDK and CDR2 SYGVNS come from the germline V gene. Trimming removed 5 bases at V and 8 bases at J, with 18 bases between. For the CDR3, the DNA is TGTGCCAGCAGTTACTCCAGAAGGGGGGAGGAAGCTTTCTTT. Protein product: CASSYSRRGEEAFF.

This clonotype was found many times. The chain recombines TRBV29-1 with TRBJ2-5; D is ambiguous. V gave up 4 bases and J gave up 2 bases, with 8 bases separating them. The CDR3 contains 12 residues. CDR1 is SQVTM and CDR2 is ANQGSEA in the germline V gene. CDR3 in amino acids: CSVVLSQETQYF. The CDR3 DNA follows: TGCAGCGTTGTCCTCTCACAAGAGACCCAGTACTTC.

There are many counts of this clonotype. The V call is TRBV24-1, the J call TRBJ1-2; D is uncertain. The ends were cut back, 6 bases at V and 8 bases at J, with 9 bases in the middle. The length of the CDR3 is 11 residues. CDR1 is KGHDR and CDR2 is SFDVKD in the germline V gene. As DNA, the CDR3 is TGTGCCACCAGTCACCGCCTAGGCTACACCTTC. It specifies CATSHRLGYTF.

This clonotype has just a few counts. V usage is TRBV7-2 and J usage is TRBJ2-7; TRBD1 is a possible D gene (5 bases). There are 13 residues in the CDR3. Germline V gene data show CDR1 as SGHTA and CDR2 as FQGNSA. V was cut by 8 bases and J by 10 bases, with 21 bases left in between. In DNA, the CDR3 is TGTGCCAGCGGCACAGGTCTCAGTGTAGGACAGTACTTC. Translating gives CASGTGLSVGQYF.

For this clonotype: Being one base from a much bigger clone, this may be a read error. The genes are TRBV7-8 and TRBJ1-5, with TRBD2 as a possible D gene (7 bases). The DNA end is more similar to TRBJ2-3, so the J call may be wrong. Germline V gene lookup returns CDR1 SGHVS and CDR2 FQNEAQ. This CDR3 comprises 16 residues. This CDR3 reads CASSLLTGRDNQPQYF. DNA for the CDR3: TGTGCCAGCAGCTTACTTACGGGGAGGGACAATCAGCCCCAGTATTTT.

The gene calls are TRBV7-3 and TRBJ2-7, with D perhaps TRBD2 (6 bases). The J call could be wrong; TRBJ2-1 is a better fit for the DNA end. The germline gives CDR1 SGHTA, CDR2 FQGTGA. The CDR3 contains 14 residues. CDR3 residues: CASSLGVAAVGQFF. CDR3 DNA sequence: TGTGCCAGCAGCTTAGGTGTAGCGGCCGTGGGGCAGTTCTTC.

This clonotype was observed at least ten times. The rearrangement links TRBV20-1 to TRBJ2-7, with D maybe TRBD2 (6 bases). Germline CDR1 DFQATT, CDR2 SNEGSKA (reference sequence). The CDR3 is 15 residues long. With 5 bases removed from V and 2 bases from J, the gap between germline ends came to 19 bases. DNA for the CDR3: TGCAGTGCTCAGAGAGGAGGGCAGGGAACCTACGAGCAGTACTTC. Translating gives CSAQRGGQGTYEQYF.

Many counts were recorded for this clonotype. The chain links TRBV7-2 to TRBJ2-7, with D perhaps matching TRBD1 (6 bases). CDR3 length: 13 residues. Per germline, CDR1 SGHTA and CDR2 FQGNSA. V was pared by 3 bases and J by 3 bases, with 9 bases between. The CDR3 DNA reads TGTGCCAGCAGCTTTGGACAGTTCTACGAGCAGTACTTC. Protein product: CASSFGQFYEQYF.

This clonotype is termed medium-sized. The CDR3 reads CSVDRPENTEAFF. The CDR3 bases are TGCAGCGTTGACCGCCCAGAGAACACTGAAGCTTTCTTT. The chain employs TRBV29-1 and TRBJ1-1; no firm D call. The CDR3 length is 13 residues. V dropped 3 bases and J dropped 1 base, with 9 bases sitting between them. Looked up from germline, CDR1 is SQVTM and CDR2 is ANQGSEA. The full variable domain, its missing parts supplied by reference TRBV29-1 and TRBJ1-1, is SAVISQKPSRDICQRGTSLTIQCQVDSQVTMMFWYRQQPGQSLTLIATANQGSEATYESGFVIDKFPISRPNLTFSTLTVSNMSPEDSSIYLCSVDRPENTEAFFGQGTRLTVV.